Presented here are 10 T cell receptor beta chains from one specimen sequenced in a study of tumor and adjacent non-tumor tissue in lung cancer. TCRbeta libraries were built with three rounds of nested PCR, modified from ARM-PCR. TCRdb redid the calling of the multiplex PCR reads with MiXCR, one entry per CDR3 protein. The sample has more than 70,000 distinct CDR3 sequences; about 61% are singletons. No cell sorting was done before RNA was extracted from the tissue. Sequencing was done on a sample of lung tumor tissue. Every receptor here comes from a man between 65 and 80 years old with non-small cell lung cancer.

Comments on this clonotype: The junction shows a germline mismatch at one end, possibly a read error. The chain recombines TRBV11-2 with TRBJ2-5, with TRBD1 as a possible D gene (5 bases). The V gene's germline CDR1 is SGHAT and CDR2 FQNNGV. The CDR3 length is 14 residues. In DNA form, the CDR3 reads TGTGCCATCAGCCCTACACAGGCGAAAGAGACCCTGTACTTC. Residues: CAISPTQAKETLYF.

The V gene is TRBV11-3, the J gene TRBJ2-1, with 7 positions matching TRBD1. Germline V gives CDR1 SGHNT, CDR2 YENEEA. The CDR3 consists of 16 residues. Trimming took 10 bases from V and 10 from J; bases not matched to a gene: 22. CDR3 DNA: TGTGCCAAGAGCTTGTCCCGGGACAGTTTTGGCAACGAGCAGTTCTTC. It codes for CAKSLSRDSFGNEQFF.

The chain is built from TRBV11-2 and TRBJ2-7, with unresolved D. V was pared by 8 bases and J by 10 bases, with 18 bases between. The germline V gene has CDR1 SGHAT and CDR2 FQNNGV. The CDR3 consists of 12 residues. Here the CDR3 reads CASGRTPGEQYF. For the CDR3, the DNA is TGTGCCAGCGGCCGGACGCCCGGCGAACAGTACTTC.

Points on this clonotype: Relative to the germline gene, one junction end is altered; a read error may explain this. The chain links TRBV5-1 to TRBJ1-2, with D unclear. Germline V gene lookup returns CDR1 SGHRS and CDR2 YFSETQ. There are 14 residues in the CDR3. CDR3 region: CASSRAKINCGYTF. For the CDR3, the DNA is TGCGCCAGCAGCAGGGCGAAGATTAACTGTGGCTACACCTTC.

This clonotype was seen a single time. At one boundary the junction diverges from the germline segment, which might be a read error. V gene TRBV4-1 combines with J gene TRBJ2-3, with 8 positions matching TRBD2. Looked up from germline, CDR1 is MGHRA and CDR2 is YSYEKL. The CDR3 consists of 14 residues. The CDR3 region is CARSQDLAGDTQYF. In DNA, the CDR3 is TGCGCCAGAAGCCAGGACCTAGCGGGAGATACGCAGTATTTT.

This clonotype was counted many times. The rearrangement joins TRBV4-1 to TRBJ2-5, with TRBD2 identical over 12 bases. After removal of 3 bases from V and 1 base from J, the junction contained 12 bases not matched to a gene. Per germline, CDR1 MGHRA and CDR2 YSYEKL. This CDR3 spans 19 amino acids. The CDR3 region has the DNA TGCGCCAGCAGCCAGGATCGACTAGCGGGAGATACGAGCCAAGAGACCCAGTACTTC. This codes for CASSQDRLAGDTSQETQYF.

This clonotype was picked up one time. This chain links TRBV30 with TRBJ2-7, with 10 positions matching TRBD2. Germline V lookup: CDR1 GTSNPN, CDR2 SVGIG (reference sequence). This CDR3 is 14 amino acids long. Trimming cost V 1 base and J 8 bases; bases outside gene matches: 8. The CDR3 is CAWSASGTSVKQYF. The DNA for the CDR3 is TGTGCCTGGAGTGCCTCCGGGACTAGCGTTAAGCAGTACTTC.

As for this clonotype: Germline and junction disagree at one end, which may indicate a read error. In DNA, the CDR3 is TGTGCCAACAGCATCCTCTCGTACAAGCAGTACTTC. It translates to CANSILSYKQYF. The chain has TRBV11-2 and TRBJ2-7; D call uncertain. CDR1 SGHAT and CDR2 FQNNGV come from the germline V gene. The CDR3 is made up of 12 amino acids.

With respect to this clonotype: A read error may explain this, as a much larger clone is one base away. This sequence joins TRBV4-1 and TRBJ2-1; weak D call: TRBD2 (6 bases). The ends were cut back, 4 bases at V and 3 bases at J, with 13 bases in the middle. From germline, CDR1 is MGHRA and CDR2 YSYEKL. The CDR3 consists of 15 residues. The CDR3 is CASSRAGWDYNEQFF. The CDR3 nucleotides are TGCGCCAGCAGCCGGGCGGGGTGGGACTACAATGAGCAGTTCTTC.

J is TRBJ1-1 and V is TRBV6-5; weak D call: TRBD1 (5 bases). Germline loops: CDR1 MNHEY, CDR2 SVGAGI. The germline V and J ends were trimmed by 0 bases and 3 bases, with 17 bases remaining between them. The CDR3 spans 17 residues. The CDR3 coding sequence is TGTGCCAGCAGTTACTCCCCCACAGGTATCAGGGACACTGAAGCTTTCTTT. Translated: CASSYSPTGIRDTEAFF.